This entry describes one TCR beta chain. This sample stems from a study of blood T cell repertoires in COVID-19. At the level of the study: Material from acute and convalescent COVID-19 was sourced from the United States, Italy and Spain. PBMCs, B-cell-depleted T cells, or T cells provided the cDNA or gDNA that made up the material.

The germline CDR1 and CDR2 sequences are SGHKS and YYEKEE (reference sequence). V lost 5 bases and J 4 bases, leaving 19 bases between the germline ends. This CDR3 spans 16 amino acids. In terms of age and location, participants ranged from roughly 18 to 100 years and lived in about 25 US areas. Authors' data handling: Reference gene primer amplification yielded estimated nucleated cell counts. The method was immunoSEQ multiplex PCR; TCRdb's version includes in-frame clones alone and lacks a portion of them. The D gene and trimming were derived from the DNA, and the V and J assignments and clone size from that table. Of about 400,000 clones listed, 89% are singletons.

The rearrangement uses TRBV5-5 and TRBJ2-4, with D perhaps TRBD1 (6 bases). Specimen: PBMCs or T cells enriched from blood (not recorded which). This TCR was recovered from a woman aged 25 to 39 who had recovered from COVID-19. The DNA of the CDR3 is TGTGCCAGCAGTTATACCAGGGGACCACCAAAAAACATTCAGTACTTC. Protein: CASSYTRGPPKNIQYF.